The rows below give T cell receptor beta chains drawn from one sample of a study of immune reconstitution after stem cell transplant in scleroderma. TCRdb processed the RT-PCR reads anew with MiXCR; each CDR3 protein has one entry. The sample holds roughly 5,000 distinct CDR3 sequences, 8.5% seen once. Sample collection occurred before or after autologous hematopoietic stem cell transplantation (not recorded which). The receptors come from a male donor with systemic sclerosis. Each CDR3 is given with its conserved first and last residue. The D gene is left open where the match is weak. Rows give clone size only sometimes, using once, few, many, or a class for an expanded clone.

d_gene | j_gene | abundance | v_gene | CDR3aa | CDR3nt
TRBD1 | TRBJ2-1 | medium-sized | TRBV6-2/TRBV6-3 | CASRSDRGREQFF | TGTGCCAGCAGATCCGACAGGGGCCGTGAGCAGTTCTTC
. | TRBJ1-1 | few | TRBV25-1 | CASSVGTSYTEAFF | TGTGCCAGCAGTGTGGGCACTTCTTATACTGAAGCTTTCTTT
TRBD2 | TRBJ2-3 | few | TRBV20-1 | CSAGAGTSGSSWGDTQYF | TGCAGTGCTGGAGCCGGGACTAGCGGGAGTTCGTGGGGAGATACGCAGTATTTT
. | TRBJ2-3 | . | TRBV5-1 | CASSLRTSGSTDTQYF | TGCGCCAGCAGCTTAAGAACAAGCGGATCCACAGATACGCAGTATTTT
. | TRBJ1-2 | . | TRBV28 | CASNQGIGYYGYTF | TGTGCCAGCAACCAGGGGATAGGCTACTATGGCTACACCTTC
TRBD1 | TRBJ1-5 | few | TRBV20-1 | CSALDRAGNQPQHF | TGCAGTGCCCTGGACAGGGCCGGCAATCAGCCCCAGCATTTT
. | TRBJ2-3 | few | TRBV5-1 | CASSLAKVSTDTQYF | TGCGCCAGCAGCTTGGCCAAAGTTAGCACAGATACGCAGTATTTT
TRBD1 | TRBJ1-5 | few | TRBV2 | CASRGTAPAQPQHF | TGTGCCAGCAGGGGGACAGCGCCGGCTCAGCCCCAGCATTTT
TRBD1 | TRBJ1-1 | few | TRBV5-1 | CASSRDSQVNTEAFF | TGCGCCAGCAGCCGGGACAGCCAGGTGAACACTGAAGCTTTCTTT
TRBD2 | TRBJ2-7 | medium-sized | TRBV3-1 | CASSPRGGSYEQYF | TGTGCCAGCAGCCCCCGCGGGGGGTCCTACGAGCAGTACTTC
. | TRBJ2-7 | few | TRBV20-1 | CSARVSGYEQYF | TGCAGTGCTAGGGTGTCGGGCTACGAGCAGTACTTC
. | TRBJ2-2 | . | TRBV11-2 | CASSSDSRVAGELFF | TGTGCCAGCAGCTCCGACAGCCGAGTCGCCGGGGAGCTGTTTTTT
TRBD1 | TRBJ1-1 | few | TRBV20-1 | CSARRDRGTEAFF | TGCAGTGCGCGACGGGACAGGGGAACTGAAGCTTTCTTT
. | TRBJ1-1 | . | TRBV2 | CASSEGRTHTEAFF | TGTGCCAGCAGTGAAGGACGGACCCACACTGAAGCTTTCTTT
TRBD1 | TRBJ2-7 | few | TRBV20-1 | CSAIRQGAREQYF | TGCAGTGCTATCCGACAGGGGGCGAGGGAGCAGTACTTC
. | TRBJ2-1 | few | TRBV3-1 | CASSFPGGAYNEQFF | TGTGCCAGCAGCTTTCCTGGCGGAGCCTACAATGAGCAGTTCTTC